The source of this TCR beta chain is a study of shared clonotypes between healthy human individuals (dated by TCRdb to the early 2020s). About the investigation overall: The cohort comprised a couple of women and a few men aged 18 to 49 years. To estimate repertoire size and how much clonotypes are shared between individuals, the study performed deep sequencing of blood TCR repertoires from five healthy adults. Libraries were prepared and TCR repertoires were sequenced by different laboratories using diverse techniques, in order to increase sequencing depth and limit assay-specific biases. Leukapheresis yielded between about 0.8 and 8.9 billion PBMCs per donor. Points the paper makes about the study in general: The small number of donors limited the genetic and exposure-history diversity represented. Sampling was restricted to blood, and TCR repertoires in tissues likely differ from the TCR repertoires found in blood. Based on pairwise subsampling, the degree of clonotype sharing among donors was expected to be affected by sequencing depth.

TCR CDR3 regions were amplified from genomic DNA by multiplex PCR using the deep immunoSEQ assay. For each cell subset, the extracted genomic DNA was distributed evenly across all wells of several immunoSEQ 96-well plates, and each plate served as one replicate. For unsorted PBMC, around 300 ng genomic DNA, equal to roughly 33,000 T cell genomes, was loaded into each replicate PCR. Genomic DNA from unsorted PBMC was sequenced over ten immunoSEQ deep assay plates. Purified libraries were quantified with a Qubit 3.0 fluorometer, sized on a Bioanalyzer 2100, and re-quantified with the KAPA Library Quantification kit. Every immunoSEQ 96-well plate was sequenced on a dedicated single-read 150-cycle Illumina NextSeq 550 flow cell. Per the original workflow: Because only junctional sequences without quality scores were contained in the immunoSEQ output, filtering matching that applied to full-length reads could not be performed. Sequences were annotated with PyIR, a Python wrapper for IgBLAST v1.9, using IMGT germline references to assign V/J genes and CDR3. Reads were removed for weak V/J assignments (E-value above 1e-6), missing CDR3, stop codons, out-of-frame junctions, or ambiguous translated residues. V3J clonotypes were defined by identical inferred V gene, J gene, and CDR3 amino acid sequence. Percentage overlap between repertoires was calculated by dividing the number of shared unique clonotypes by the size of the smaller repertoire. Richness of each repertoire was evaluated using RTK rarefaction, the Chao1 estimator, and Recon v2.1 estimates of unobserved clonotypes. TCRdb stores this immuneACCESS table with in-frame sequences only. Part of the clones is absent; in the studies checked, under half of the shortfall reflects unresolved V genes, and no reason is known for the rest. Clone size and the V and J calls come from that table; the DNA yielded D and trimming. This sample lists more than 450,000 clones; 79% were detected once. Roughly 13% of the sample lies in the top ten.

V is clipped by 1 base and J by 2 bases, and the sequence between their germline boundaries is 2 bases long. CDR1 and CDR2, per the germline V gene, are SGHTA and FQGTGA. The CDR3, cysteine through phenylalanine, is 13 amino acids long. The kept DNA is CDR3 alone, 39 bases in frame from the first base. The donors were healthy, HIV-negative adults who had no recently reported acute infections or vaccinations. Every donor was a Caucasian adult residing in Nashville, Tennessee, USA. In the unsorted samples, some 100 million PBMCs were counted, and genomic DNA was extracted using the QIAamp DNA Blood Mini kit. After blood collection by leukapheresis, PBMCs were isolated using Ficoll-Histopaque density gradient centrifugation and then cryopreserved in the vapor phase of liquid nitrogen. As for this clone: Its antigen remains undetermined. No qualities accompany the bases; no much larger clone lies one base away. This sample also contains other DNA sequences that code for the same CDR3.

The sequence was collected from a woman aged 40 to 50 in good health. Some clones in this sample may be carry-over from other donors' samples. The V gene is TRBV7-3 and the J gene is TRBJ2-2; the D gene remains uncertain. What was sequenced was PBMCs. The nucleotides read TGTGCCAGCAGCTTAAAAAACACCGGGGAGCTGTTTTTT. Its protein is CASSLKNTGELFF.